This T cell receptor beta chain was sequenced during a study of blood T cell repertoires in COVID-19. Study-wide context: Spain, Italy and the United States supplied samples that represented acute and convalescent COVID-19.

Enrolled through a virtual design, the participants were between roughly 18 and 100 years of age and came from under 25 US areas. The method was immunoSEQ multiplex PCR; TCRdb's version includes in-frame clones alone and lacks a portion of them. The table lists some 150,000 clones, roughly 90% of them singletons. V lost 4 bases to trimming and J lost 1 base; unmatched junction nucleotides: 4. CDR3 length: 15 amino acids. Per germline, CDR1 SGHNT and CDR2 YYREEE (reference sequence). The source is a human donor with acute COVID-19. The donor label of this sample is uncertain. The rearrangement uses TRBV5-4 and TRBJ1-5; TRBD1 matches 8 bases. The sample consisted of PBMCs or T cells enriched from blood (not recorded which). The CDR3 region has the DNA TGTGCCAGCAGCGCCGGGACAGGCAGCAATCAGCCCCAGCATTTT. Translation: CASSAGTGSNQPQHF.